The 5 T cell receptor beta chains below were found in one sample sequenced in a study of shared T cell receptors in the human thymus. Here immunoSEQ multiplex PCR was the method, and the copy in TCRdb shows in-frame clones only, minus some. The table has hundreds of thousands of clones, around nine tenths seen once; the top ten hold 0.0095% to 0.013%. The same specimen was also included in a second study, on human thymus T cells.

The material sequenced was thymocytes. The source is a boy under three years old with a congenital heart defect.

The chain has TRBV6-6 and TRBJ1-2, with TRBD1 matching over 7 bases. Germline V gene data show CDR1 as MNHNY and CDR2 as SVGAGI (reference sequence). V lost 7 bases to trimming and J lost 2 bases; unmatched junction nucleotides: 4. The CDR3 runs to 13 residues. CDR3 DNA sequence: TGTGCCAGCAAAAAGACAGGGAACTATGGCTACACCTTC. It codes for CASKKTGNYGYTF.

The DNA of the CDR3 is TGTGCCAGCAGCTCCTCCGGGACAAAATCCTACGAGCAGTACTTC. This sequence encodes CASSSSGTKSYEQYF. The chain uses TRBV7-2 and TRBJ2-7; D possibly corresponds to TRBD1 (6 bases). The CDR3 loop spans 15 amino acids. CDR1 SGHTA and CDR2 FQGNSA come from the germline V gene. V was trimmed by 4 bases and J by 1 base, leaving 14 bases between them.

This chain uses TRBV5-4 with TRBJ2-1; TRBD2 matches 9 bases. In germline, CDR1 is SGHNT, CDR2 YYREEE (reference sequence). The CDR3 is 17 amino acids. Losses at the gene ends were 3 bases for V and 4 bases for J; bases not matched to a gene: 11. CDR3 sequence: CASSWDLAGVSYNEQFF. CDR3 coding DNA: TGTGCCAGCAGCTGGGACTTAGCGGGAGTTTCATACAATGAGCAGTTCTTC.

V usage is TRBV7-2 and J usage is TRBJ2-7; TRBD1 matches 8 bases. The CDR3 contains 17 residues. In germline, CDR1 is SGHTA, CDR2 FQGNSA. V shed 2 bases and J 5 bases; nucleotides not matched to a gene: 14. DNA of the CDR3: TGTGCCAGCAGCTTAAAATTATCCCAGGACAGGGTCCACGAGCAGTACTTC. Its protein is CASSLKLSQDRVHEQYF.

The J gene is TRBJ2-2, the V gene TRBV6-4, with D possibly matching TRBD2 (6 bases). The CDR3 runs to 13 residues. Germline V CDR1 and CDR2: MRHNA, SNTAGT. Trimming took 6 bases from V and 2 from J, leaving 7 bases between them. The CDR3 DNA follows: TGTGCCAGCAGGGCGGGAAACACCGGGGAGCTGTTTTTT. It yields the protein CASRAGNTGELFF.